Below, one TCR beta chain is given with its context. This sample stems from a study of blood T cell repertoires in COVID-19. Study context: Sources were T cells, B-cell-depleted T cells, or PBMCs; the material itself was cDNA or gDNA.

The study recruited people aged about 18 to 95 years across about 25 US areas. Per the germline V gene, CDR1 is SGHRS and CDR2 is YFSETQ. V was clipped by 2 bases and J by 6 bases; unmatched bases: 1. This CDR3 region has 15 residues. The repertoire was sequenced with immunoSEQ multiplex PCR; TCRdb's copy has only in-frame clones and lacks some. Of about 330,000 clones in the sample, approximately 92% were seen once. The chain links TRBV5-1 to TRBJ2-3, with 15 bases lining up with TRBD2. This sequence originates from a woman younger than 45 who had recovered from COVID-19. Sequencing was carried out using PBMCs or T cells enriched from blood (not recorded which). For the CDR3, the DNA is TGCGCCAGCAGCTTTGGGACTAGCGGGGGGGATACGCAGTATTTT. Amino acid sequence: CASSFGTSGGDTQYF.